The 26 T cell receptor beta chains reported below all come from one sample, sequenced in a study of cytomegalovirus exposure and HLA in healthy donors. Primers for the PCR totalled 60 Vbeta and 13 Jbeta. The method was immunoSEQ multiplex PCR; TCRdb's version includes in-frame clones alone and lacks a portion of them. The sample records fewer than 100,000 clones, over 75% being singletons. Sequencing was performed on PBMCs. These TCRs come from a male donor in good health and CMV-seropositive.

The chain is built from TRBV5-4 and TRBJ2-1, with a possible D match to TRBD2 (5 bases). The germline CDR1 and CDR2 sequences are SGHNT and YYREEE (reference sequence). The V end lost 5 bases, the J end lost 6 bases, and 12 bases lay between the germline ends. There are 13 residues in the CDR3. CDR3 nucleotide sequence: TGTGCCAGCAGTAATCAAGGAGGCAATGAGCAGTTCTTC. Amino acid sequence: CASSNQGGNEQFF.

This clone has only a few counts. The chain uses TRBV6-1 and TRBJ1-2; no firm D call. The V end was cut by 6 bases, the J end by 4 bases, with 9 bases between. The CDR3 loop spans 12 amino acids. The germline CDR1 and CDR2 sequences are MNHNS and SASEGT. CDR3 in amino acids: CASRGGIYGYTF. CDR3 bases: TGTGCCAGCAGGGGAGGTATCTATGGCTACACCTTC.

J is TRBJ2-7 and V is TRBV6-1; 7 bases fit TRBD1. The CDR3 spans 14 residues. Germline loops: CDR1 MNHNS, CDR2 SASEGT. Trimming took 10 bases from V and 4 from J; bases not matched to a gene: 13. CDR3 DNA: TGTGCCACCCTACTCGGACAGGCCCGGTACGAGCAGTACTTC. Translating gives CATLLGQARYEQYF.

This chain connects TRBV28 to TRBJ1-1; the D gene is possibly TRBD1 (5 bases). This CDR3 has 13 amino acids. V was shortened by 8 bases and J by 3 bases, with 13 bases between the two germline ends. Germline V lookup: CDR1 MDHEN, CDR2 SYDVKM. CDR3 sequence: CASGGTGYTEAFF. CDR3 nucleotides: TGTGCCAGCGGGGGGACTGGATACACTGAAGCTTTCTTT.

V usage is TRBV27 and J usage is TRBJ2-5, with 11 bases matching TRBD1. TRBJ2-7 matches the DNA end more closely, so the J call is doubtful. This CDR3 has 12 amino acids. Germline CDR1 and CDR2: MNHEY and SMNVEV (reference sequence). The CDR3 region is CASGTGGYEQYF. The CDR3 DNA follows: TGTGCCAGCGGGACAGGGGGCTACGAGCAGTACTTC.

CDR3 bases: TGTGCCAGCAGCGACTTAAATCAGCCCCAGCATTTT. It is translated as CASSDLNQPQHF. The chain is built from TRBV27 and TRBJ1-5, with D unclear. Germline-derived CDR1 and CDR2 are MNHEY and SMNVEV (reference sequence). The CDR3 has 12 amino acids. The V and J ends lost 6 bases and 4 bases respectively, with 7 bases between them.

V and J are TRBV14 and TRBJ2-3, with no clear D. The length of the CDR3 is 13 residues. The V gene's germline CDR1 is SGHDN and CDR2 FVKESK. The germline V and J ends were trimmed by 2 bases and 5 bases, with 8 bases remaining between them. DNA of the CDR3: TGTGCCAGCAGCCAAAACGAGCGAGATACGCAGTATTTT. As protein: CASSQNERDTQYF.

This clone was detected once. The chain uses TRBV19 and TRBJ1-6, with a tentative D call TRBD1 (6 bases). Trimming took off 3 bases at V and 5 bases at J, with 11 bases between the two ends. The germline CDR1 and CDR2 sequences are LNHDA and SQIVND (reference sequence). The CDR3 totals 15 residues. CDR3 bases: TGTGCCAGTAGTATTTATTCAGGGGATAATTCACCCCTCCACTTT. This encodes CASSIYSGDNSPLHF. The whole variable domain, filled in from reference TRBV19 and TRBJ1-6, reads DGGITQSPKYLFRKEGQNVTLSCEQNLNHDAMYWYRQDPGQGLRLIYYSQIVNDFQKGDIAEGYSVSREKKESFPLTVTSAQKNPTAFYLCASSIYSGDNSPLHFGNGTRLTVT.

The chain recombines TRBV5-1 with TRBJ2-7; 12 nucleotides agree with TRBD1. CDR3 size: 15 residues. The V gene end was trimmed by 3 bases and the J gene end by 7 bases; junction bases not matched to a gene: 8. The germline V gene encodes CDR1 SGHRS and CDR2 YFSETQ. The CDR3 sequence is CASSSTGTGGGEQYF. CDR3 DNA: TGCGCCAGCAGCTCCACCGGGACAGGGGGCGGTGAGCAGTACTTC.

V and J are TRBV10-3 and TRBJ2-7; TRBD2 is a possible D gene (5 bases). Trimming took 2 bases from V and 1 from J, leaving 12 bases between them. CDR1 ENHRY and CDR2 SYGVKD come from the germline V gene. The CDR3 extends over 15 amino acids. CDR3 sequence reads: CAISEPVGRSYEQYF. The CDR3 coding sequence is TGTGCCATCAGTGAGCCCGTGGGGAGATCCTACGAGCAGTACTTC.

This chain links TRBV11-2 with TRBJ1-1, with a tentative D call TRBD1 (6 bases). Trimming shortened V by 6 bases and J by 0 bases, and 11 bases separated the two germline ends. Germline CDR1 and CDR2: SGHAT and FQNNGV. The CDR3 loop spans 14 amino acids. CDR3 DNA: TGTGCCAGCAGACTAGGGGGTCTGAACACTGAAGCTTTCTTT. Translated: CASRLGGLNTEAFF.

The chain links TRBV4-1 to TRBJ1-2; perhaps TRBD1 as D (6 bases). The CDR3 contains 16 residues. In germline, CDR1 is MGHRA, CDR2 YSYEKL. Trimming took off 3 bases at V and 4 bases at J, with 18 bases between the two ends. CDR3 bases: TGCGCCAGCAGCCACCCAACAAGGGGGTCAAGCTATGGCTACACCTTC. Residues: CASSHPTRGSSYGYTF.

This clone was seen a handful of times. The CDR3 spells CASTQGTADTQYF. As DNA, the CDR3 is TGTGCCAGTACTCAGGGGACGGCGGATACGCAGTATTTT. This chain connects TRBV19 to TRBJ2-3, with D possibly TRBD1 on 6 matching bases. There are 13 residues in the CDR3. Looked up from germline, CDR1 is LNHDA and CDR2 is SQIVND (reference sequence). V was pared by 7 bases and J by 6 bases, with 14 bases between.

The chain has TRBV11-2 and TRBJ2-1; unclear D gene. Per germline, CDR1 SGHAT and CDR2 FQNNGV. The CDR3 is made up of 18 amino acids. Trimming pared 5 bases from V and 0 bases from J, leaving 20 bases between. CDR3 in amino acids: CASSRSQWQINSYNEQFF. For the CDR3, the DNA is TGTGCCAGCAGCCGGAGCCAATGGCAGATCAACTCCTACAATGAGCAGTTCTTC.

The chain links TRBV5-8 to TRBJ2-1; perhaps TRBD2 as D (5 bases). Germline CDR1 and CDR2: SGHTS and YDEGEE. The CDR3 length is 14 residues. Trimming took 0 bases from V and 1 from J, leaving 5 bases between them. CDR3 DNA: TGTGCCAGCAGCTTGGGGGAGTCCTACAATGAGCAGTTCTTC. This translates into CASSLGESYNEQFF.

The genes are TRBV16 and TRBJ1-1; 9 bases agree with TRBD1. The length of the CDR3 is 18 residues. Germline CDR1 KGHSY, CDR2 FQNENV. V dropped 0 bases and J dropped 0; count of bases not matched to a gene: 8. In DNA, the CDR3 is TGTGCCAGCAGCCAATCTATGGACAGGGGTTCGATGAACACTGAAGCTTTCTTT. Translation gives CASSQSMDRGSMNTEAFF.

The table lists this clone with a count of one. The chain joins TRBV7-2 to TRBJ2-1, with a tentative D call TRBD2 (5 bases). This CDR3 spans 13 amino acids. Germline-derived CDR1 and CDR2 are SGHTA and FQGNSA. The V end lost 5 bases, the J end lost 5 bases, and 10 bases lay between the germline ends. CDR3 bases: TGTGCCAGCAGCCGCGACGGGAACAATGAGCAGTTCTTC. Residues: CASSRDGNNEQFF.

The gene calls are TRBV27 and TRBJ1-5; TRBD1 might be the D (5 bases). CDR1 MNHEY and CDR2 SMNVEV come from the germline V gene (reference sequence). The CDR3 totals 14 residues. V was pared by 3 bases and J by 4 bases, with 10 bases between. CDR3 loop: CASSFLAGNQPQHF. CDR3 DNA sequence: TGTGCCAGCAGTTTCTTGGCAGGGAATCAGCCCCAGCATTTT.

This clone was counted a single time. This rearrangement joins TRBV30 to TRBJ2-7; D possibly corresponds to TRBD1 (6 bases). The germline V gene has CDR1 GTSNPN and CDR2 SVGIG (reference sequence). CDR3 length: 13 residues. V was pared by 1 base and J by 2 bases, with 9 bases between. CDR3 sequence (DNA): TGTGCCTGGAGTGGGACAGTAGCCTACGAGCAGTACTTC. It is translated as CAWSGTVAYEQYF. The whole variable domain, remainder taken from reference TRBV30 and TRBJ2-7, is SQTIHQWPATLVQPVGSPLSLECTVEGTSNPNLYWYRQAAGRGLQLLFYSVGIGQISSEVPQNLSASRPQDRQFILSSKKLLLSDSGFYLCAWSGTVAYEQYFGPGTRLTVT.

V gene TRBV5-1 combines with J gene TRBJ2-1; 9 positions agree with TRBD2. V lost 0 bases to trimming and J lost 7 bases; unmatched junction nucleotides: 5. This CDR3 is built from 15 residues. Germline V gene data show CDR1 as SGHRS and CDR2 as YFSETQ. The CDR3 DNA reads TGCGCCAGCAGCTTGGCTAGCGGGGTCAATAATGAGCAGTTCTTC. Translation: CASSLASGVNNEQFF.

This clone was picked up a small number of times. The gene calls are TRBV28 and TRBJ2-2; weak D call: TRBD1 (6 bases). Trimming took 6 bases from V and 6 from J, leaving 20 bases between them. This CDR3 is 16 amino acids long. Germline CDR1 is MDHEN and CDR2 is SYDVKM. CDR3 sequence (DNA): TGTGCCAGCAGCGAGAGGGGGAGCGTGGGTCCCGGGGAGCTGTTTTTT. The encoded protein is CASSERGSVGPGELFF.

The rearrangement uses TRBV11-3 and TRBJ2-1; TRBD1 is a possible D gene (5 bases). The ends were cut back, 0 bases at V and 8 bases at J, with 11 bases in the middle. Per germline, CDR1 SGHNT and CDR2 YENEEA. This CDR3 region has 14 residues. The DNA of the CDR3 is TGTGCCAGCAGCTTAGATCAGGGTTTGGATGAGCAGTTCTTC. This translates into CASSLDQGLDEQFF.

V is TRBV10-2 and J is TRBJ2-1; 9 nucleotides agree with TRBD1. The V gene's germline CDR1 is WSHSY and CDR2 SAAADI. The CDR3 length is 16 residues. The trim removed 9 bases at V and 7 bases at J, leaving 16 bases unmatched. The CDR3 DNA follows: TGCGCCAGTTTGGTCTCTCCTACAGGGGGCATTAATGAGCAGTTCTTC. It codes for CASLVSPTGGINEQFF.

The rearrangement links TRBV27 to TRBJ2-7, with 7 bases aligning to TRBD1. This CDR3 contains 15 residues. The ends lost 6 bases at V and 2 bases at J; junction bases unmatched: 10. The germline CDR1 and CDR2 sequences are MNHEY and SMNVEV (reference sequence). The CDR3 sequence: CASSATGAPTYEQYF. The CDR3 DNA sequence: TGTGCCAGCAGCGCAACAGGGGCCCCCACCTACGAGCAGTACTTC.

The rearrangement joins TRBV30 to TRBJ2-2; D is possibly TRBD2 (6 bases). V was cut by 3 bases and J by 5 bases, with 13 bases left in between. The length of the CDR3 is 14 residues. Germline CDR1 reads GTSNPN; CDR2 reads SVGIG (reference sequence). The CDR3 region is CAWSPTEGTGELFF. The CDR3 DNA is TGTGCCTGGAGCCCTACGGAGGGGACCGGGGAGCTGTTTTTT.

The J gene is TRBJ1-2, the V gene TRBV7-8; maybe TRBD1 (6 bases). The germline V gene encodes CDR1 SGHVS and CDR2 FQNEAQ. V lost 8 bases, J lost 7 bases, and 11 bases lay in between. The CDR3 contains 11 residues. CDR3 nucleotides: TGTGCCAGCGGTCAGGGGCTTGGCTACACCTTC. It translates to CASGQGLGYTF.